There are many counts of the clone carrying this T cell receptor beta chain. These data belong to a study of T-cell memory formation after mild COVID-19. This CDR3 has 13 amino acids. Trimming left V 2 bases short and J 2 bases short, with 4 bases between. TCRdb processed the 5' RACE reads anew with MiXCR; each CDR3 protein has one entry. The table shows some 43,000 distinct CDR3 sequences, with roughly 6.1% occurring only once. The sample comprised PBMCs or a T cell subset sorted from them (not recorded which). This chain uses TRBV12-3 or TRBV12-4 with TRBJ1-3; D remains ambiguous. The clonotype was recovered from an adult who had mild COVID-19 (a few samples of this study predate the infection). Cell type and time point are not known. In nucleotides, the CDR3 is TGTGCCAGCAGTTTATTGGCTGGAAACACCATATATTTT. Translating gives CASSLLAGNTIYF.